This T cell receptor beta chain was obtained from a study of blood T cells in healthy people across ages. Study-wide results and limits: Diversity of TCR beta per million T cells declined in a roughly linear way with age. A strong correlation was found between TCR beta diversity and the percentage of naive T cells. Naive and antigen-experienced cells could not be conclusively compared, given unsorted PBMCs.

PCR was performed a second time for 7 to 11 cycles using a sample-barcoded 5' primer and a J-beta primer mix. TCRdb ran MiXCR on the 5' RACE reads and lists one entry per CDR3 protein. This sample has roughly 1.6 million distinct CDR3 sequences, with around 36% found just once. This CDR3 region has 16 residues. Germline CDR1 and CDR2: MNHNY and SVGAGI (reference sequence). V was clipped by 7 bases and J by 4 bases; unmatched bases: 9. As for this clonotype: Antigen specificity is unknown.

Material for sequencing was blood. The receptor was isolated from a woman aged 30 to 39 in good health. The chain couples TRBV6-6 to TRBJ2-3; TRBD2 matches 12 bases. The CDR3 coding sequence is TGTGCCAGCACTCATGGGCTAGCGGGAGGGGCAGATACGCAGTATTTT. It codes for CASTHGLAGGADTQYF.